This TCR beta chain was identified in a study of chemoradiotherapy in HPV16-positive cancers (dated 2022 in TCRdb). Regarding the complete study: Candidate HPV-specific T-cell clones and common TCR motifs were defined through functional T-cell assays on cells from a couple of HPV16-positive patients. The study asked whether T-cell immunity to the HPV oncoproteins E6 and E7 changes during chemoradiotherapy and whether this immunity affects survival. TCR repertoires from under 90 patients with HPV-related cancers were then used to track the candidate HPV-specific TCRs and motifs.

The research as a whole found: Only a couple of HPV16-positive patients were used to derive the functional definition of HPV-specific T cells, and the survival association was reported for HPV16-positive patients. In HPV16-positive patients, expansion of HPV-responsive T cells during chemoradiotherapy was found to be associated with improved recurrence-free survival. Expansion of candidate HPV-specific clones and E7-related TCR motifs was observed in the tumor microenvironment during treatment, whereas no such expansion was observed for non-HPV-specific T cells.

Worth noting for this clone: Its binding antigen is unknown. Qualities for individual bases were not recorded, and no much larger clone is one base off.

Repertoires were sampled multiple times during chemoradiotherapy, which allowed clonal expansion in the tumor microenvironment to be followed. CDR1 SGDLS and CDR2 YYNGEE were looked up in the germline V gene. The CDR3 starts with the cysteine, ends with the phenylalanine, and has 13 residues. Only the CDR3 portion is preserved as DNA: 39 bases, with reading frame beginning at the first base. V is pared back by 0 bases and J by 0 bases, with 3 bases lying between the germline termini. The receptor library was made with the immunoSEQ multiplex PCR assay. Sourced from immuneACCESS, this table was stored by TCRdb with only in-frame sequences that have V and J called. A share of the clones is absent; for the studies checked, an unresolved V gene accounts for under half, and the remainder has no known explanation. This sample holds fewer than 20,000 clones; about four fifths were observed only once. In total, the top ten clones hold more than 3% of the sample.

The clonotype originates from a human donor with HPV-associated anogenital cancer. The sequence joins TRBV9 to TRBJ1-1, with an unclear D gene assignment. The source was blood, collected from a patient who underwent chemoradiotherapy. CDR3 reads: CASSVGMNTEAFF. The DNA sequence follows: TGTGCCAGCAGCGTAGGTATGAACACTGAAGCTTTCTTT.